A single sample gave rise to the 7 T cell receptor beta chains below, sequenced in a study of regulatory T cells in long-lasting Graves disease. Time point noted: newly diagnosed GD, antithyroid drugs for less than 3 months. PBMC-derived RNA was used for the TCR library. Arm-PCR of CDR3 regions and iRepertoire HTBI primers were used to build TCR beta libraries. Each CDR3 protein gets one entry after TCRdb re-called the multiplex PCR reads with MiXCR. This sample has 350,000 to 450,000 distinct CDR3 sequences; about 15% occur once, and the top ten carry about 7.8%. These data were likewise used in another study, on T cells in Graves' hyperthyroidism and ophthalmopathy.

This specimen consisted of peripheral blood mononuclear cells (PBMCs), obtained at new diagnosis, from a patient treated with antithyroid drugs. Every receptor here comes from a woman in her forties with Graves disease.

This clonotype was recorded many times. The V call is TRBV28, the J call TRBJ2-1, with D unclear. Looked up from germline, CDR1 is MDHEN and CDR2 is SYDVKM. Trimming stripped 5 bases from V and 6 bases from J, with 20 bases between. This CDR3 has 16 amino acids. The CDR3 region has the DNA TGTGCCAGCAGTAACCCCCTAGTACTCAACGGCAATGAGCAGTTCTTC. It is translated as CASSNPLVLNGNEQFF.

Only a few counts were recorded for this clonotype. The chain links TRBV25-1 to TRBJ1-3; no definite D call. The CDR3 has 13 amino acids. The germline CDR1 and CDR2 sequences are MGHDK and SYGVNS. V was pared by 4 bases and J by 3 bases, with 7 bases between. CDR3 coding DNA: TGTGCCAGCAGTGGAAGCGGTGGAAACACCATATATTTT. Translating gives CASSGSGGNTIYF.

This clonotype was counted many times. Written as DNA, the CDR3 is TGTGCCAGCAGCTGGACTAGCGGGACGGGAGAGACCCAGTACTTC. It translates to CASSWTSGTGETQYF. This sequence joins TRBV12-3 or TRBV12-4 and TRBJ2-5; the match to TRBD2 covers 12 bases. This CDR3 contains 15 residues. J was trimmed by 4 bases and V by 6 bases; bases with no gene match: 6.

Points on this clonotype: One end of the junction is discordant with germline, which a read error may explain. The J gene is TRBJ2-1, the V gene TRBV12-3 or TRBV12-4; D ambiguous. The CDR3 loop spans 15 amino acids. Here the CDR3 reads CASSKSTQTYDEQFF. The CDR3, as DNA: TGTGCCAGCAGTAAATCGACACAAACCTACGATGAGCAGTTCTTC.

J is TRBJ2-5 and V is TRBV11-2; D not resolved. This CDR3 comprises 14 residues. Germline V gene lookup returns CDR1 SGHAT and CDR2 FQNNGV. V was shortened by 5 bases and J by 5 bases, with 15 bases between the two germline ends. CDR3 coding DNA: TGTGCCAGCAGCCCGAGCCCAGTTGGCGAGACCCAGTACTTC. This gives the protein CASSPSPVGETQYF.

Many counts were recorded for this clonotype. V gene TRBV2 combines with J gene TRBJ2-2, with TRBD2 matching 10 bases. This CDR3 is built from 14 residues. Looked up from germline, CDR1 is SNHLY and CDR2 is FYNNEI. Trimming took 7 bases from V and 6 from J; bases not matched to a gene: 5. The CDR3 spells CASNPLAGAGELFF. In nucleotides, the CDR3 is TGTGCCAGCAACCCTCTAGCGGGAGCCGGGGAGCTGTTTTTT. Full variable domain (missing parts from reference TRBV2 and TRBJ2-2): EPEVTQTPSHQVTQMGQEVILRCVPISNHLYFYWYRQILGQKVEFLVSFYNNEISEKSEIFDDQFSVERPDGSNFTLKIRSTKLEDSAMYFCASNPLAGAGELFFGEGSRLTVL.

Ten or more counts support this clonotype. The chain combines TRBV19 with TRBJ2-2, with TRBD2 identical over 8 bases. This CDR3 is built from 16 residues. Germline assignment: CDR1 LNHDA and CDR2 SQIVND (reference sequence). Trimming cost V 5 bases and J 4 bases; bases outside gene matches: 9. The CDR3 reads CASSPRGGAITGELFF. CDR3 in DNA: TGTGCCAGTAGTCCCCGGGGGGGGGCCATCACCGGGGAGCTGTTTTTT. The full variable domain, in which reference TRBV19 and TRBJ2-2 provide the parts outside the CDR3, is DGGITQSPKYLFRKEGQNVTLSCEQNLNHDAMYWYRQDPGQGLRLIYYSQIVNDFQKGDIAEGYSVSREKKESFPLTVTSAQKNPTAFYLCASSPRGGAITGELFFGEGSRLTVL.